A single sample is the source of the 18 T cell receptor beta chains below, sequenced in a study of identical twins. TCRdb reanalysed the 5' RACE reads using MiXCR and keeps one entry per CDR3 protein. In the table there are 450,000 or so distinct CDR3 sequences, approximately 24% of which are singletons. These data also formed part of another study, on T cells expressing NK-cell markers.

The sequenced sample consisted of CD4+ T cells sorted from blood. These receptors were obtained from a woman aged 18-29 years in good health.

The rearrangement links TRBV9 to TRBJ2-5; D might be TRBD1 or TRBD2, each matching 5 bases. CDR1 SGDLS and CDR2 YYNGEE come from the germline V gene. V dropped 3 bases and J dropped 6 bases, with 12 bases sitting between them. The CDR3 is 13 amino acids. The CDR3 sequence is CASSGTGGQTQYF. CDR3 DNA: TGTGCCAGCAGCGGTACAGGAGGACAGACCCAGTACTTC.

In this sample, this clonotype turned up a few times. V is TRBV6-2 or TRBV6-3 and J is TRBJ2-7; weak D call: TRBD2 (5 bases). The V and J ends lost 4 bases and 0 bases respectively, with 16 bases between them. The germline V gene encodes CDR1 MNHEY and CDR2 SVGEGT. CDR3 length: 16 amino acids. The CDR3 region is CASSSPEAGSSYEQYF. The CDR3 nucleotides are TGTGCCAGCAGTTCCCCCGAGGCGGGCTCCTCCTACGAGCAGTACTTC.

This clonotype occurred a few times. This chain connects TRBV7-2 to TRBJ2-2; TRBD2 agrees at 11 bases. The germline CDR1 and CDR2 sequences are SGHTA and FQGNSA. V was pared by 4 bases and J by 6 bases, with 7 bases of the junction left unmatched. The CDR3 has 16 amino acids. In nucleotides, the CDR3 is TGTGCCAGCAGCTCCGTAGCGGGAGGGCCGGCCGGGGAGCTGTTTTTT. Translation: CASSSVAGGPAGELFF.

The V gene is TRBV5-1, the J gene TRBJ1-6, with TRBD1 matching over 8 bases. The CDR3 is made up of 18 amino acids. CDR1 is SGHRS, CDR2 YFSETQ, per germline. The V gene end was trimmed by 4 bases and the J gene end by 9 bases; junction bases not matched to a gene: 18. CDR3 nucleotides: TGCGCCAGCAGCGCCCAACCGCGACAGGGGAATGGGGTTTCACCCCTCCACTTT. As protein: CASSAQPRQGNGVSPLHF.

The chain uses TRBV3-1 and TRBJ2-1, with 9 bases matching TRBD1. From germline, CDR1 is LGHDT and CDR2 YNNKEL (reference sequence). Trimming removed 8 bases from V and 6 bases from J; junction bases left unmatched: 5. This CDR3 contains 13 residues. CDR3 DNA: TGTGCCAGCCTAGACAGGGGGATCAATGAGCAGTTCTTC. This translates into CASLDRGINEQFF.

The chain uses TRBV10-2 and TRBJ2-7, with D perhaps matching TRBD2 (7 bases). V shed 6 bases and J shed 3 bases, with 18 bases lying between them. Germline values: CDR1 WSHSY, CDR2 SAAADI. CDR3 length: 15 residues. CDR3 coding DNA: TGCGCCAGCAGGAGGGGGGGGACGGGGTTCTACGAGCAGTACTTC. This sequence encodes CASRRGGTGFYEQYF.

V usage is TRBV6-6 and J usage is TRBJ1-2; D is possibly TRBD1 (5 bases). The CDR3 covers 12 residues. CDR1 and CDR2 (germline): MNHNY, SVGAGI (reference sequence). Between the trimmed V and J ends, which lost 5 bases and 4 bases, there was a span of 8 bases. The chain's CDR3 is CASSPDTYGYTF. CDR3 DNA: TGTGCCAGCAGTCCGGACACCTATGGCTACACCTTC.

Only a few counts were recorded for this clonotype. This sequence joins TRBV7-8 and TRBJ1-6; 7 positions agree with TRBD1. Per the germline V gene, CDR1 is SGHVS and CDR2 is FQNEAQ. V lost 7 bases to trimming and J lost 12 bases; unmatched junction nucleotides: 15. The CDR3 spans 15 residues. CDR3 residues: CASTNGRQGMVPLHF. The CDR3, as DNA: TGTGCCAGCACCAACGGCCGACAGGGCATGGTACCCCTCCACTTT.

The rearrangement joins TRBV29-1 to TRBJ2-3; 14 bases align to TRBD2. Trimming at V came to 7 bases and at J to 8 bases, leaving 5 bases not matched to a gene. Germline V gene data show CDR1 as SQVTM and CDR2 as ANQGSEA. This CDR3 has 13 residues. The CDR3 protein is CSGGTSGGGTQYF. The DNA of the CDR3 is TGCAGCGGGGGGACTAGCGGGGGAGGTACGCAGTATTTT.

This clonotype has just one count. V is TRBV2 and J is TRBJ1-5; D not certain. CDR3 length: 13 residues. Trimming pared 6 bases from V and 7 bases from J, leaving 13 bases between. CDR1 is SNHLY and CDR2 is FYNNEI in the germline V gene. CDR3 nucleotides: TGTGCCAGCAGGGGAACGACTCGGCAGCCCCAGCATTTT. It translates to CASRGTTRQPQHF.

This clonotype occurred a few times. V gene TRBV6-1 combines with J gene TRBJ1-6; TRBD1 is a possible D gene (5 bases). Trimming left V 5 bases short and J 7 bases short, with 12 bases between. The CDR3 runs 14 residues. Germline V gene lookup returns CDR1 MNHNS and CDR2 SASEGT. CDR3 amino acids: CASSQGHRNSPLHF. CDR3 in DNA: TGTGCCAGCAGTCAAGGACACCGAAATTCACCCCTCCACTTT.

This clonotype was seen only once. V gene TRBV24-1 combines with J gene TRBJ2-5; D may be TRBD1 (6 bases). This CDR3 is 13 amino acids long. Germline V gene lookup returns CDR1 KGHDR and CDR2 SFDVKD. The ends were cut back, 5 bases at V and 5 bases at J, with 11 bases in the middle. CDR3 protein: CATSGGGGETQYF. In nucleotides, the CDR3 is TGTGCCACCAGTGGTGGGGGCGGCGAGACCCAGTACTTC.

J is TRBJ2-4 and V is TRBV12-3 or TRBV12-4, with TRBD1 matching over 8 bases. Trimming cost V 7 bases and J 6 bases; bases outside gene matches: 8. This CDR3 has 14 amino acids. CDR3 bases: TGTGCCAGCACCCGGACAGGGAGGAGAAACATTCAGTACTTC. Translated, it gives CASTRTGRRNIQYF.

The chain recombines TRBV4-2 with TRBJ2-5; 10 bases align to TRBD2. Germline trimming cut 4 bases from V and 2 bases from J; bases unmatched to any gene: 19. This CDR3 is 20 amino acids long. Germline V gene sequence: CDR1 LGHNA, CDR2 YNFKEQ. CDR3 loop: CASSPKHRPSGSITQETQYF. The CDR3 bases are TGTGCCAGCAGCCCCAAACACCGGCCTAGCGGGAGTATCACGCAAGAGACCCAGTACTTC.

This clonotype was found a few times. The chain has TRBV12-3 or TRBV12-4 and TRBJ2-7, with TRBD2 identical over 12 bases. CDR3 length: 17 amino acids. Trimming removed 4 bases from V and 3 bases from J; junction bases left unmatched: 10. CDR3 coding DNA: TGTGCCAGCAGTTCCCTCCGGACTAGCGGGATGTACTACGAGCAGTACTTC. This encodes CASSSLRTSGMYYEQYF.

This clonotype was recorded once. This chain's CDR3 is CASSQEGEKLFF. The CDR3 coding sequence is TGCGCCAGCAGCCAAGAAGGGGAGAAACTGTTTTTT. The chain carries TRBV4-3 and TRBJ1-4; TRBD1 is a possible D gene (5 bases). The CDR3 totals 12 residues. Germline CDR1 is LGHNA and CDR2 is YSLEER. Trimming left V 0 bases short and J 11 bases short, with 7 bases between.

The rearrangement links TRBV5-4 to TRBJ2-3, with TRBD2 matching over 11 bases. The junction had 6 bases not matched to a gene; V was cut back by 4 bases and J by 2 bases. In germline, CDR1 is SGHNT, CDR2 YYREEE (reference sequence). The CDR3 runs to 16 residues. The CDR3 nucleotides read TGTGCCAGCAGCCTAAAGACTAGCGGGAACACAGATACGCAGTATTTT. Its translation: CASSLKTSGNTDTQYF.

This clonotype was counted between two and nine times. The chain recombines TRBV2 with TRBJ2-2; 8 bases match TRBD1. This CDR3 has 14 amino acids. Per the germline V gene, CDR1 is SNHLY and CDR2 is FYNNEI. With V trimmed by 4 bases and J by 5 bases, 3 bases remained unmatched. CDR3 DNA: TGTGCCAGCAGTGTGGACAGGGTTACCGGGGAGCTGTTTTTT. It is translated as CASSVDRVTGELFF.